Listed below are T cell receptor beta chains from one sample, sequenced in a study of shared clonotypes between healthy human individuals. TCRdb's copy holds only in-frame clones and misses some; the assay was immunoSEQ multiplex PCR. The table lists 1.6 million or so clones, just under 99% of them singletons, with approximately 0.4% in the top ten. Sequencing was done on a sample of naive CD4+ T cells sorted from blood. These receptors came from a man younger than 45 in good health. Both conserved end residues are part of each CDR3. The D gene is left open where the match is weak. Clone size, where shown, is once, few, many, or a class for clones that have expanded.

J: TRBJ2-3
D: -
size: -
V: TRBV6-5
DNA: TGTGCCAGCAGTTTTAGTGATACGCAGTATTTT
CDR3: CASSFSDTQYF

J: TRBJ2-5
D: TRBD2
size: -
V: TRBV2
DNA: TGTGCCAGCAGTGTGGTTAGCGGGAGGGCATTAGAGACCCAGTACTTC
CDR3: CASSVVSGRALETQYF

J: TRBJ2-7
D: TRBD1
size: -
V: TRBV10-3
DNA: TGTGCCATCAGTGGGGGACAGGCAATGTCCGAGCAGTACTTC
CDR3: CAISGGQAMSEQYF

J: TRBJ1-3
D: -
size: -
V: TRBV6-5
DNA: TGTGCCAGCAGCTCCAGGCACTCTGGAAACACCATATATTTT
CDR3: CASSSRHSGNTIYF

J: TRBJ1-1
D: TRBD1
size: -
V: TRBV15
DNA: TGTGCCACCAGCTGGGGACAGCAGAACACTGAAGCTTTCTTT
CDR3: CATSWGQQNTEAFF

J: TRBJ2-2
D: -
size: -
V: TRBV6-5
DNA: TGTGCCAGCAGTTACTCTTCAGGACCTCTCACCGGGGAGCTGTTTTTT
CDR3: CASSYSSGPLTGELFF

J: TRBJ1-5
D: -
size: -
V: TRBV19
DNA: TGTGCCAGTAACAGGACTCCCGGCGGGGCCCAGCATTTT
CDR3: CASNRTPGGAQHF

J: TRBJ2-7
D: -
size: -
V: TRBV28
DNA: TGTGCCAGCGGCCAGCAGGGACACTACGAGCAGTACTTC
CDR3: CASGQQGHYEQYF

J: TRBJ1-4
D: -
size: -
V: TRBV6-6
DNA: TGTGCCAGCAGTTACGGGGGTACTAATGAAAAACTGTTTTTT
CDR3: CASSYGGTNEKLFF

J: TRBJ1-3
D: -
size: -
V: TRBV7-2
DNA: TGTGCCAGCAGCATCGCCGGGACTCACTCTGGAAACACCATATATTTT
CDR3: CASSIAGTHSGNTIYF

J: TRBJ2-7
D: -
size: -
V: TRBV4-1
DNA: TGCGCCAGCAGCTCACGTCTGCCGTCCTACGAGCAGTACTTC
CDR3: CASSSRLPSYEQYF

J: TRBJ1-2
D: -
size: -
V: TRBV7-9
DNA: TGTGCCAGCAGCCCGCCAAGCGGGGGAAGCTACACCTTC
CDR3: CASSPPSGGSYTF

J: TRBJ1-2
D: TRBD1
size: -
V: TRBV2
DNA: TGTGCCAGCAGCGCCAGGGGGTACTATGGCTACACCTTC
CDR3: CASSARGYYGYTF

J: TRBJ1-2
D: TRBD1
size: -
V: TRBV5-8
DNA: TGTGCCAGCAGACAACGGACAGGGGGCTACACCTTC
CDR3: CASRQRTGGYTF

J: TRBJ2-1
D: TRBD1
size: -
V: TRBV11-2
DNA: TGTGCCAGCAGCTTATCGGGACAGGGGGCGAATGAGCAGTTCTTC
CDR3: CASSLSGQGANEQFF

J: TRBJ2-7
D: TRBD2
size: -
V: TRBV19
DNA: TGTGCCAGTAGTATAGACCCGGCTAGCGGCTACGAGCAGTACTTC
CDR3: CASSIDPASGYEQYF

J: TRBJ2-6
D: TRBD2
size: once
V: TRBV5-1
DNA: TGCGCCAGCAGCTTGGGGGCTAGCGGGACTGGGGCCAACGTCCTGACTTTC
CDR3: CASSLGASGTGANVLTF

J: TRBJ1-5
D: TRBD1
size: once
V: TRBV27
DNA: TGTGCCAGCAGTGGGACAGGAGGCTTTAGCAATCAGCCCCAGCATTTT
CDR3: CASSGTGGFSNQPQHF

J: TRBJ2-7
D: TRBD1
size: once
V: TRBV5-1
DNA: TGCGCCAGCAGCCCACACCCCGGGACAGACTACGAGCAGTACTTC
CDR3: CASSPHPGTDYEQYF

J: TRBJ1-5
D: -
size: -
V: TRBV7-2
DNA: TGTGCCAGCAGCCGTGGGGGGGCCCGACTTCAGCCCCAGCATTTT
CDR3: CASSRGGARLQPQHF

J: TRBJ2-1
D: -
size: -
V: TRBV5-1
DNA: TGCGCCAGCAGCGACGACATGGGCTCCTACAATGAGCAGTTCTTC
CDR3: CASSDDMGSYNEQFF

J: TRBJ2-7
D: -
size: -
V: TRBV28
DNA: TGTGCCAGCACCTCATTGGGGGAGAGCTCCTACGAGCAGTACTTC
CDR3: CASTSLGESSYEQYF

J: TRBJ2-7
D: TRBD2
size: -
V: TRBV9
DNA: TGTGCCAGCAGCGTAGGCGAAGCGGGAGTGTTATACGAGCAGTACTTC
CDR3: CASSVGEAGVLYEQYF

J: TRBJ2-5
D: -
size: -
V: TRBV11-2
DNA: TGTGCCAGCAGCCCATGGAGGTCCAACCACCAAGAGACCCAGTACTTC
CDR3: CASSPWRSNHQETQYF

J: TRBJ1-5
D: -
size: -
V: TRBV30
DNA: TGTGCCTGGAGTCTCGCCTACAATCAGCCCCAGCATTTT
CDR3: CAWSLAYNQPQHF

J: TRBJ2-5
D: -
size: once
V: TRBV5-4
DNA: TGTGCCAGCAGCTCCGACGCCACGGAGACCCAGTACTTC
CDR3: CASSSDATETQYF